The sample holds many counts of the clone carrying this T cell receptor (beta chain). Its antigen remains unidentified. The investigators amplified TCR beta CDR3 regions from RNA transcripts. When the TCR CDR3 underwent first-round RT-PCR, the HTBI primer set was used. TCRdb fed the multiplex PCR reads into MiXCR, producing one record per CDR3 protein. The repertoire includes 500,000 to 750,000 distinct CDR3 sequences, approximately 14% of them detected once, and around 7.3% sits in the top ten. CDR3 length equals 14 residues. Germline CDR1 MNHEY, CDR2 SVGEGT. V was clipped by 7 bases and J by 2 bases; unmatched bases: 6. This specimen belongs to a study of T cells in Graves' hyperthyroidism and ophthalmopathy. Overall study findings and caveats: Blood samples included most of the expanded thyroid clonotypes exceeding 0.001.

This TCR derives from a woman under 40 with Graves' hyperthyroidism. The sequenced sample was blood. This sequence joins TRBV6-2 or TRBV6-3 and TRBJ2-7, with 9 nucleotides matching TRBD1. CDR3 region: CASKIWTGAYEQYF. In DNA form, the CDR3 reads TGTGCCAGCAAAATTTGGACAGGGGCCTACGAGCAGTACTTC.